This TCR beta chain was sequenced during a study of human T cells and chemical hapten exposure. The study's findings and limits: Expanded TCR counts at PT1 were positively correlated with the patch test score.

In its sample, this clonotype was seen many times. The antigen is not known. The sample's time point: patch test 3, about 24 weeks after DPC sensitization. Treatment in this sample: therapeutic diphenylcyclopropenone sensitization with weekly scalp DPC. Germline CDR1 and CDR2: SEHNR and FQNEAQ (reference sequence). The CDR3 runs to 15 residues. Deletions cut 3 bases from V and 10 bases from J, with 18 bases between. Via MiXCR, TCRdb re-called the RACE reads, giving one row per CDR3 protein. Seen here are tens of thousands of distinct CDR3 sequences, 11% observed once, and the top ten hold more than 1.2%.

The chain has TRBV7-9 and TRBJ1-4; D is possibly TRBD1 (6 bases). The sequences come from whole blood, collected in connection with sensitization to the hapten diphenylcyclopropenone (DPC). This TCR was sampled from a woman in her forties or fifties with alopecia areata. Some clones in this sample may be carry-over from other donors' samples. In nucleotides, the CDR3 is TGTGCCAGCAGCTTTTATCCAGGGGTGGCCGGAAAACTGTTTTTT. It codes for CASSFYPGVAGKLFF.